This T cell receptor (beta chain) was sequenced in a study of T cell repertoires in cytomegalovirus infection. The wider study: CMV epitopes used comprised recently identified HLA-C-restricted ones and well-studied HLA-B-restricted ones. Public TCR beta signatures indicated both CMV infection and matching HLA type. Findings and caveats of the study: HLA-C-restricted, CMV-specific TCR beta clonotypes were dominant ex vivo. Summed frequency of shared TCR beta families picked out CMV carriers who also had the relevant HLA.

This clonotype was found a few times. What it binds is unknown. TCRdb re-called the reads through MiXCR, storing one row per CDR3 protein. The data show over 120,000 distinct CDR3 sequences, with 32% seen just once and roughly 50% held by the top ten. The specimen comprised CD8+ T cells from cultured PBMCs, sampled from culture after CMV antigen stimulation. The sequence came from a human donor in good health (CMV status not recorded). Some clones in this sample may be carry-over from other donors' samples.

The CDR3 spells CASSPEGGRDQPQHF. The CDR3, as DNA: TGTGCCAGCAGCCCAGAGGGGGGGAGGGATCAGCCCCAGCATTTT. V gene TRBV7-6 combines with J gene TRBJ1-5; D may be TRBD1 (6 bases). Germline assignment: CDR1 SGHVS and CDR2 FNYEAQ. This CDR3 has 15 amino acids. Trimming stripped 5 bases from V and 5 bases from J, with 16 bases between.